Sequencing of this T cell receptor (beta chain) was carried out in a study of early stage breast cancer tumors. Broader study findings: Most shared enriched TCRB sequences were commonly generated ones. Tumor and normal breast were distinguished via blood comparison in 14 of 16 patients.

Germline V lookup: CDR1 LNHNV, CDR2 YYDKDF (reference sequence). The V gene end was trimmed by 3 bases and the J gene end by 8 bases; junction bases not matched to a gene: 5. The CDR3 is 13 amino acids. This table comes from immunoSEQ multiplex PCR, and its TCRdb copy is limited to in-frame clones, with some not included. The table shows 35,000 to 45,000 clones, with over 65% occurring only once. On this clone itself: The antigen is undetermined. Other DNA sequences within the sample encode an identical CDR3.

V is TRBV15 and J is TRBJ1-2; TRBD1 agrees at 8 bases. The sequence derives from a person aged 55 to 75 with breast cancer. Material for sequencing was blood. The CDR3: CATSSRTGSGYTF. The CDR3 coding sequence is TGTGCCACCAGCAGCCGGACAGGGAGCGGCTACACCTTC.